These T cell receptor beta chains were read from a single sample in a study of T cells in pancreatic ductal adenocarcinoma. This table comes from immunoSEQ multiplex PCR, and its TCRdb copy is limited to in-frame clones, with some not included. The sample has 31,000 or so clones; more than 90% are singletons. Sequencing was done on a sample of PBMCs. The receptors originated from a human donor with pancreatic ductal adenocarcinoma. The CDR3 runs from the conserved cysteine through the conserved F or W. The D gene is left open where the match is weak. Size values are once, few and many counts, or a class for expanded clones, and some rows have none.

d_call	v_call	j_call	clone_size	cdr3_nt	cdr3_aa
-	TRBV18	TRBJ2-3	once	TGTGCCAGCTCACCACCGACAGCCAGAGGGGATACGCAGTATTTT	CASSPPTARGDTQYF
-	TRBV19	TRBJ2-7	-	TGTGCCAGTAGTCTCATAGTAGGAGGCGAGCAGTACTTC	CASSLIVGGEQYF
TRBD2	TRBV7-9	TRBJ2-1	once	TGTGCCAGCAGCTATAGCGGGAGGGCGGGCTCCTACAATGAGCAGTTCTTC	CASSYSGRAGSYNEQFF
-	TRBV29-1	TRBJ1-1	-	TGCAGCGTTGAAGCCCGTACGCATAAATTCTTT	CSVEARTHKFF
TRBD1	TRBV7-2	TRBJ1-4	-	TGTGCCAGCAGCTTCGCAGGGGGCAATGAAAAACTGTTTTTT	CASSFAGGNEKLFF
TRBD2	TRBV2	TRBJ2-7	-	TGTGCCAGCACAACTAGCGGGAGTTACGAGCAGTACTTC	CASTTSGSYEQYF
TRBD1	TRBV28	TRBJ2-7	-	TGTGCCAGCAGTTTTATAGGGGTAGACAGGGTTTCCTACGAGCAGTACTTC	CASSFIGVDRVSYEQYF
-	TRBV19	TRBJ2-5	-	TGTGCCAGTAGTAGGGTGAAGGAGACCCAGTACTTC	CASSRVKETQYF
-	TRBV18	TRBJ1-4	-	TGTGCCAGCTCACCGATGGGGAAACTGTTTTTT	CASSPMGKLFF
-	TRBV28	TRBJ2-1	-	TGTGCCAGCAGTCCCCTGGAGGGGGGAGGGAATACTAAAAGCTCCTACAATGAGCAGTTCTTC	CASSPLEGGGNTKSSYNEQFF
-	TRBV29-1	TRBJ1-4	-	TGCAGCGTTGAGGGGGCCCAAGGACGGAAACTGTTTTTT	CSVEGAQGRKLFF
-	TRBV4-3	TRBJ2-7	-	TGCGCCAGCAGCCAAGCCTCACAGTGGACATTGGTTGGATCCGAGCAGTACTTC	CASSQASQWTLVGSEQYF